A single sample gave rise to the 14 T cell receptor beta chains below, sequenced in a study of control samples from healthy donors and cancer patients. The assay was immunoSEQ multiplex PCR, and TCRdb's table has in-frame clones only and misses some. The sample yields under 140,000 clones, roughly 90% seen once. Sequencing was performed on PBMCs. Every receptor here comes from a woman in her fifties or sixties with lung cancer.

The chain recombines TRBV6-5 with TRBJ2-1; tentatively, D is TRBD1 (5 bases). V gave up 5 bases and J gave up 10 bases, with 15 bases separating them. The CDR3 has 13 residues. Per germline, CDR1 MNHEY and CDR2 SVGAGI. CDR3 region: CASSRQPGLEQFF. CDR3 in DNA: TGTGCCAGCAGTCGACAGCCCGGCTTGGAGCAGTTCTTC.

The gene calls are TRBV4-1 and TRBJ2-1, with D perhaps TRBD1 or TRBD2 (6 bases each). V shed 1 base and J shed 0 bases, with 10 bases lying between them. The CDR3 spans 16 residues. Germline lookup yields CDR1 MGHRA and CDR2 YSYEKL. CDR3 loop: CASSQARGVSYNEQFF. The DNA for the CDR3 is TGCGCCAGCAGCCAAGCGAGGGGGGTCTCCTACAATGAGCAGTTCTTC.

Points on this clone: Other DNA sequences within the sample encode an identical CDR3. The V gene is TRBV12-3 or TRBV12-4, the J gene TRBJ1-2; no definite D call. Trimming pared 3 bases from V and 5 bases from J, leaving 10 bases between. CDR3 length: 13 amino acids. The CDR3, as DNA: TGTGCCAGCAGTTTGGGCAGATCATATGGCTACACCTTC. Its protein is CASSLGRSYGYTF.

The V gene is TRBV19, the J gene TRBJ1-4; D is possibly TRBD1 (6 bases). The V gene's germline CDR1 is LNHDA and CDR2 SQIVND (reference sequence). V was cut by 10 bases and J by 3 bases, with 18 bases left in between. This CDR3 is built from 15 residues. The CDR3 region is CATSGGGAANEKLFF. The CDR3 DNA reads TGTGCCACCTCAGGAGGGGGGGCGGCTAATGAAAAACTGTTTTTT.

This clone showed up just once. V and J are TRBV5-4 and TRBJ2-1, with 12 bases fitting TRBD2. V trimming: 4 bases; J trimming: 2 bases; junction bases outside the gene matches: 4. The length of the CDR3 is 16 residues. Germline assignment: CDR1 SGHNT and CDR2 YYREEE (reference sequence). This CDR3 reads CASSELAGGTYNEQFF. CDR3 DNA: TGTGCCAGCAGCGAACTAGCGGGAGGTACCTACAATGAGCAGTTCTTC.

The rearrangement links TRBV21-1 to TRBJ1-4. TRBV21-1 is deemed a pseudogene. This CDR3 contains 15 residues. The CDR3 sequence: CACSTGGTDNEKLFF. The CDR3 DNA reads TGTGCCTGCTCCACGGGCGGGACGGATAATGAAAAACTGTTTTTT.

V is TRBV5-1 and J is TRBJ2-2; D may be TRBD1 (6 bases). The V end lost 7 bases, the J end lost 6 bases, and 16 bases lay between the germline ends. The germline gives CDR1 SGHRS, CDR2 YFSETQ. The CDR3 covers 14 residues. The CDR3 spells CASSQGTSAGELFF. Here the CDR3 DNA reads TGCGCCAGCTCACAGGGCACCTCTGCCGGGGAGCTGTTTTTT. The full variable domain, with the rest looked up from reference TRBV5-1 and TRBJ2-2, is KAGVTQTPRYLIKTRGQQVTLSCSPISGHRSVSWYQQTPGQGLQFLFEYFSETQRNKGNFPGRFSGRQFSNSRSEMNVSTLELGDSALYLCASSQGTSAGELFFGEGSRLTVL.

This clone appeared once. CDR3 in DNA: TGTGCCAGTAGTATGGACGCGGGTAATGCCTACGAGCAGTACTTC. Its protein product is CASSMDAGNAYEQYF. V usage is TRBV19 and J usage is TRBJ2-7; D might be TRBD2 (5 bases). The V gene lost 3 bases and the J gene lost 2 bases, with 14 bases spanning the gap. The CDR3 is 15 residues long. CDR1 LNHDA and CDR2 SQIVND come from the germline V gene (reference sequence).

The V call is TRBV7-2, the J call TRBJ1-2; D is perhaps TRBD1 (6 bases). V lost 1 base to trimming and J lost 7 bases, with 13 bases between them. The germline V gene has CDR1 SGHTA and CDR2 FQGNSA. The CDR3 length is 14 residues. The chain's CDR3 is CASSLGGTGSGYTF. The CDR3 DNA reads as TGTGCCAGCAGCTTAGGAGGAACAGGGAGTGGCTACACCTTC.

The chain links TRBV5-1 to TRBJ2-6, with D possibly being TRBD1 (5 bases). The CDR3 is 16 amino acids. Per the germline V gene, CDR1 is SGHRS and CDR2 is YFSETQ. Trimming stripped 0 bases from V and 0 bases from J, with 7 bases between. CDR3 sequence: CASSLGQFSGANVLTF. In DNA form, the CDR3 reads TGCGCCAGCAGCTTGGGACAGTTCTCTGGGGCCAACGTCCTGACTTTC.

V gene TRBV19 combines with J gene TRBJ2-6; TRBD1 aligns across 9 bases. J was trimmed by 0 bases and V by 7 bases; bases with no gene match: 10. CDR3 length: 18 residues. Per germline, CDR1 LNHDA and CDR2 SQIVND (reference sequence). CDR3 loop: CASTRGQGTHSGANVLTF. The CDR3 bases are TGTGCCAGTACAAGGGGACAGGGTACCCACTCTGGGGCCAACGTCCTGACTTTC.

This sequence joins TRBV5-1 and TRBJ1-1; D perhaps matches TRBD1 (6 bases). V lost 4 bases to trimming and J lost 3 bases, with 13 bases between them. The CDR3 has 14 residues. Germline CDR1 and CDR2: SGHRS and YFSETQ. The CDR3 protein is CASSTTGPDTEAFF. The CDR3 DNA reads as TGCGCCAGCAGCACTACAGGGCCGGACACTGAAGCTTTCTTT.

The V and J genes are TRBV2 and TRBJ1-6; D is ambiguous. The V gene's germline CDR1 is SNHLY and CDR2 FYNNEI. Between the trimmed V and J ends, which lost 4 bases and 3 bases, there was a span of 13 bases. The CDR3 consists of 16 residues. CDR3: CASSVGNGDYNSPLHF. For the CDR3, the DNA is TGTGCCAGCAGTGTTGGAAATGGGGACTATAATTCACCCCTCCACTTT. Looking up the rest from reference TRBV2 and TRBJ1-6 gives the full variable domain: EPEVTQTPSHQVTQMGQEVILRCVPISNHLYFYWYRQILGQKVEFLVSFYNNEISEKSEIFDDQFSVERPDGSNFTLKIRSTKLEDSAMYFCASSVGNGDYNSPLHFGNGTRLTVT.

The CDR3 spells CASSPPAGGGSNQPQHF. The CDR3 DNA follows: TGTGCCAGCTCACCACCCGCAGGGGGAGGTAGCAATCAGCCCCAGCATTTT. The chain is built from TRBV18 and TRBJ1-5; TRBD1 aligns across 7 bases. V gave up 0 bases and J gave up 0 bases; unmatched junction bases: 5. The CDR3 contains 17 residues. The V gene's germline CDR1 is KGHSH and CDR2 LQKENI. Filled out from reference TRBV18 and TRBJ1-5, the complete variable domain reads NAGVMQNPRHLVRRRGQEARLRCSPMKGHSHVYWYRQLPEEGLKFMVYLQKENIIDESGMPKERFSAEFPKEGPSILRIQQVVRGDSAAYFCASSPPAGGGSNQPQHFGDGTRLSIL.